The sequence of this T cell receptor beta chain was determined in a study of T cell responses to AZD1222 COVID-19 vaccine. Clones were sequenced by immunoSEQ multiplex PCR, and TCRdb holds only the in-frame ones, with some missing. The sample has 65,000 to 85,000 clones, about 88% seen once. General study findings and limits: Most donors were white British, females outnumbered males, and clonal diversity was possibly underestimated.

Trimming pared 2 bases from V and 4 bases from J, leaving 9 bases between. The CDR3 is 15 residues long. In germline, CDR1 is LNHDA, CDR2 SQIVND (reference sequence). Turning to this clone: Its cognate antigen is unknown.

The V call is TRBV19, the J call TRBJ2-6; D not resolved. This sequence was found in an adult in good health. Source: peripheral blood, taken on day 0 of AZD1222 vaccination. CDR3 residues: CASSIQSFGANVLTF. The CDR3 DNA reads TGTGCCAGTAGTATACAGTCGTTCGGGGCCAACGTCCTGACTTTC.